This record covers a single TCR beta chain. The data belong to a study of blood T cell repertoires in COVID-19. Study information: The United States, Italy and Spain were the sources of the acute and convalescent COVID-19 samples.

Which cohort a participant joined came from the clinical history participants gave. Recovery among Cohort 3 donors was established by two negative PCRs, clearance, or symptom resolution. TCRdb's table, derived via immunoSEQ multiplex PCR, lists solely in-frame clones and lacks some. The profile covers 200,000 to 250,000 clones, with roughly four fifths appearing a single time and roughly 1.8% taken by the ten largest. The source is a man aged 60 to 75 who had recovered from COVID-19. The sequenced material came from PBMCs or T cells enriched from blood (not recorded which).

CDR3 sequence reads: CASSEGLGTDTQYF. CDR3 nucleotide sequence: TGTGCCAGCAGTGAAGGACTAGGCACAGATACGCAGTATTTT. This chain connects TRBV2 to TRBJ2-3; possible D gene TRBD2, 6 bases. Looked up from germline, CDR1 is SNHLY and CDR2 is FYNNEI. V lost 1 base to trimming and J lost 1 base, with 6 bases between them. This CDR3 contains 14 residues. Using reference TRBV2 and TRBJ2-3 for the parts outside the CDR3, the full variable domain is EPEVTQTPSHQVTQMGQEVILRCVPISNHLYFYWYRQILGQKVEFLVSFYNNEISEKSEIFDDQFSVERPDGSNFTLKIRSTKLEDSAMYFCASSEGLGTDTQYFGPGTRLTVL.